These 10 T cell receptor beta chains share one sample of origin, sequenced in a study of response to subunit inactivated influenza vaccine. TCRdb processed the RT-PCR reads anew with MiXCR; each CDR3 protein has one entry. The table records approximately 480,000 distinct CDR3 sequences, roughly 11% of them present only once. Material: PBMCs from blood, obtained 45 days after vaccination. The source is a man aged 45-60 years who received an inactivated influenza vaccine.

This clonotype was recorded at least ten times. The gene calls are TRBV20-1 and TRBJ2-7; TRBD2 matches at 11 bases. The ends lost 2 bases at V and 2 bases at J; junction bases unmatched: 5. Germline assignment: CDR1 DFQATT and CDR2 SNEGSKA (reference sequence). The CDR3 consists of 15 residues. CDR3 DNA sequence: TGCAGTGCTAGACGTACTAGCGGGAGAACCTACGAGCAGTACTTC. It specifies CSARRTSGRTYEQYF.

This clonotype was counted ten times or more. CDR3 in amino acids: CSARDRTVNYGYTF. The CDR3 coding sequence is TGCAGTGCTAGAGATCGGACAGTTAACTATGGCTACACCTTC. The chain links TRBV20-1 to TRBJ1-2; possible D gene TRBD1, 6 bases. Trimming cost V 0 bases and J 1 base, with 9 bases left between them. Germline values: CDR1 DFQATT, CDR2 SNEGSKA (reference sequence). CDR3 length: 14 amino acids.

CDR3: CASSQDRTVSYEQYF. CDR3 DNA: TGCGCCAGCAGCCAAGACCGGACAGTAAGCTACGAGCAGTACTTC. The chain links TRBV4-3 to TRBJ2-7; possible D gene TRBD1, 6 bases. In germline, CDR1 is LGHNA, CDR2 YSLEER. There are 15 residues in the CDR3. V dropped 0 bases and J dropped 3 bases, with 12 bases sitting between them.

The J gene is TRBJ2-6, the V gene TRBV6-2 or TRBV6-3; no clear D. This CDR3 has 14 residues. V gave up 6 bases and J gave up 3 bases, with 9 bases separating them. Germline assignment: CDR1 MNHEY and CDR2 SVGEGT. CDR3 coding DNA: TGTGCCAGCAGCTCCGCCCTTGGGGCCAACGTCCTGACTTTC. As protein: CASSSALGANVLTF.

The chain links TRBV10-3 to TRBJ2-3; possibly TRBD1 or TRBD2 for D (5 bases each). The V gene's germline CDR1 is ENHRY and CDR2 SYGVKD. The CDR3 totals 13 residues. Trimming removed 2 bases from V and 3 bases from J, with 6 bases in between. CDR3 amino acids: CAISEGGTDTQYF. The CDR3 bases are TGTGCCATCAGTGAGGGGGGAACAGATACGCAGTATTTT.

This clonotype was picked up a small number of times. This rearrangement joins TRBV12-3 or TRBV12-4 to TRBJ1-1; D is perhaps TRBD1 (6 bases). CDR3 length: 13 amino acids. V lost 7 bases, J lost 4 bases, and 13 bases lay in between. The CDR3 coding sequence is TGTGCCAGCACCCCCACAGGGTTCACTGAAGCTTTCTTT. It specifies CASTPTGFTEAFF.

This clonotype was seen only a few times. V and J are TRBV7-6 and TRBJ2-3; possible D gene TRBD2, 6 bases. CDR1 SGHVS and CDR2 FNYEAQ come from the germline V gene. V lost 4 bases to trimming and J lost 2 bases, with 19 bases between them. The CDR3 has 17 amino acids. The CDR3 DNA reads TGTGCCAGCAGCTCCCACACCCTAGCGCGTCCCACAGATACGCAGTATTTT. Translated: CASSSHTLARPTDTQYF. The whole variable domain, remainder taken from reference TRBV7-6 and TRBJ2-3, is GAGVSQSPRYKVTKRGQDVALRCDPISGHVSLYWYRQALGQGPEFLTYFNYEAQQDKSGLPNDRFSAERPEGSISTLTIQRTEQRDSAMYRCASSSHTLARPTDTQYFGPGTRLTVL.

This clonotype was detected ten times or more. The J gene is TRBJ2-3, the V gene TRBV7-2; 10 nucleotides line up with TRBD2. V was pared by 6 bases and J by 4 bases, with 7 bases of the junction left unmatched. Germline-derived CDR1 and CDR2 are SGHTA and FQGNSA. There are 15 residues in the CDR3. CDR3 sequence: CASRAGTSEPDTQYF. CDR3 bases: TGTGCCAGCAGAGCCGGGACTAGCGAGCCAGATACGCAGTATTTT.

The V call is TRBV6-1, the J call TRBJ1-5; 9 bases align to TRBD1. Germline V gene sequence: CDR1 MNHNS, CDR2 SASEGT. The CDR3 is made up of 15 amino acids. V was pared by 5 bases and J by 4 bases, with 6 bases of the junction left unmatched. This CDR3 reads CASSQQGAGNQPQHF. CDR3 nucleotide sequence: TGTGCCAGCAGTCAACAGGGGGCTGGTAATCAGCCCCAGCATTTT.

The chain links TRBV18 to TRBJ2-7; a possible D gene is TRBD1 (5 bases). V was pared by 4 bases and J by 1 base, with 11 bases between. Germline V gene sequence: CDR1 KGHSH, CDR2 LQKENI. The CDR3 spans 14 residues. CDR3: CASSRAGLSYEQYF. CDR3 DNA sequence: TGTGCCAGCTCACGTGCAGGGTTATCCTACGAGCAGTACTTC.